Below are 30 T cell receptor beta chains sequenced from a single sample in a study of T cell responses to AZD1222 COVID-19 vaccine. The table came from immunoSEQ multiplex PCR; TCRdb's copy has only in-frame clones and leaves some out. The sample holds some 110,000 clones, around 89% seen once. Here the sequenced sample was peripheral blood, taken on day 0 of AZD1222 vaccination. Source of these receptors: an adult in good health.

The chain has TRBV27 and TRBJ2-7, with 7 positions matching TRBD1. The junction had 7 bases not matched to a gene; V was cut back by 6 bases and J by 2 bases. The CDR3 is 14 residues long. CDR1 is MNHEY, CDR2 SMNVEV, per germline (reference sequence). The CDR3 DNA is TGTGCCAGCAGGGAAACCCAGGGGGCCTACGAGCAGTACTTC. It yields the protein CASRETQGAYEQYF.

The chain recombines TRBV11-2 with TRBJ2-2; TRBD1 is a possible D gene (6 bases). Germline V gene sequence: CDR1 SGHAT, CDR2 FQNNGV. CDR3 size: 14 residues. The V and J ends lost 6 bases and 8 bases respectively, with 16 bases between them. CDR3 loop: CASSNTRGEGELFF. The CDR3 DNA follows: TGTGCCAGCAGTAACACCAGGGGTGAGGGGGAGCTGTTTTTT.

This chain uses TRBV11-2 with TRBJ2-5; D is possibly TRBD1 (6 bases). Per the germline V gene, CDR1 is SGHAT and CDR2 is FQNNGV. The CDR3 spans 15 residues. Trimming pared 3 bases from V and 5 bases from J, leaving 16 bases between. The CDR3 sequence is CASSFEIRGGETQYF. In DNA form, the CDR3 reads TGTGCCAGCAGCTTTGAAATCAGGGGCGGGGAGACCCAGTACTTC.

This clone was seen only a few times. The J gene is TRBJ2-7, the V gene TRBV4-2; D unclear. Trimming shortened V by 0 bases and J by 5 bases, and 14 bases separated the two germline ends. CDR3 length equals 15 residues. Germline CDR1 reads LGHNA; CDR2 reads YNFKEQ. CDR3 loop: CASSQDGPRNNEQYF. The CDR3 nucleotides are TGTGCCAGCAGCCAAGATGGTCCAAGAAATAACGAGCAGTACTTC.

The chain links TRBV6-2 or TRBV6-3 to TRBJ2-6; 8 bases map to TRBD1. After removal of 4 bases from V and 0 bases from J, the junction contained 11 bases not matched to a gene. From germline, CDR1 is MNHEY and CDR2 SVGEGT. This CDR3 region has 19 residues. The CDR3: CASSSPRDRSSSGANVLTF. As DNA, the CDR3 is TGTGCCAGCAGTTCCCCACGGGACAGGTCCTCCTCTGGGGCCAACGTCCTGACTTTC.

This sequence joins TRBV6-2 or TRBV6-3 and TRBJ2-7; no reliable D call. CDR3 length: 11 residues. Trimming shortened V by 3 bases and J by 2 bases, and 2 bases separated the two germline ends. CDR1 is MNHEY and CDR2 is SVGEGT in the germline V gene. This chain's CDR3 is CASSYTYEQYF. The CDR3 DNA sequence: TGTGCCAGCAGTTATACCTACGAGCAGTACTTC.

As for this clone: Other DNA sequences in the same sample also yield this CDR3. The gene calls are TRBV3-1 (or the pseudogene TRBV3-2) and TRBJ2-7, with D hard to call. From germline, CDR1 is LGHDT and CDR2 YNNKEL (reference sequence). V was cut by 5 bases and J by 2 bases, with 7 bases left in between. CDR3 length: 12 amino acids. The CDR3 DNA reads TGTGCCAGCAGCTCCGTAACCTACGAGCAGTACTTC. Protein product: CASSSVTYEQYF.

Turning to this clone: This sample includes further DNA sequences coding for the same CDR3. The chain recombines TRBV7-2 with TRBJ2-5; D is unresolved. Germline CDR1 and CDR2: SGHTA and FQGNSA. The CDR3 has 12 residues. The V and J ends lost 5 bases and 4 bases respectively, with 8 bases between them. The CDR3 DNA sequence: TGTGCCAGCAGCCCATCTAGAGAGACCCAGTACTTC. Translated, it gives CASSPSRETQYF.

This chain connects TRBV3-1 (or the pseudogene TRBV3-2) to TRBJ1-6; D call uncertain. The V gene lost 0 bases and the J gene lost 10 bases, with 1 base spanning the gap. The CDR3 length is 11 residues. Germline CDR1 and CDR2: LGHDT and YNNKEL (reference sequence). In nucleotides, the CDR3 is TGTGCCAGCAGCCAAGACTCACCCCTCCACTTT. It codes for CASSQDSPLHF.

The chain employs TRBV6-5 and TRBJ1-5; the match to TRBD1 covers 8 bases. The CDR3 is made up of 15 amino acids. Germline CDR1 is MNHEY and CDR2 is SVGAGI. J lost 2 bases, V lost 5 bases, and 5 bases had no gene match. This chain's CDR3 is CASSPSDRGNQPQHF. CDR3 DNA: TGTGCCAGCAGTCCATCGGACAGGGGCAATCAGCCCCAGCATTTT.

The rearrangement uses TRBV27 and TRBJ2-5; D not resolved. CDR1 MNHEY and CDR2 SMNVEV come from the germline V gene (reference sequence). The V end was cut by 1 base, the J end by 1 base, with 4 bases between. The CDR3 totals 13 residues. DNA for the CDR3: TGTGCCAGCAGTTTATGGGCCCAAGAGACCCAGTACTTC. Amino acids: CASSLWAQETQYF.

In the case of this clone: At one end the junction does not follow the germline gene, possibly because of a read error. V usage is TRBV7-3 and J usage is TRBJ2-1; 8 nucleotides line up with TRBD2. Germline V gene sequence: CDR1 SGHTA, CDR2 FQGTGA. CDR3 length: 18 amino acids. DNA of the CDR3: TGTGCCAGCAGCCTAACTAGCGGCCGGGGCACAGCCTACAATGAGCAGTTCTTC. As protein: CASSLTSGRGTAYNEQFF.

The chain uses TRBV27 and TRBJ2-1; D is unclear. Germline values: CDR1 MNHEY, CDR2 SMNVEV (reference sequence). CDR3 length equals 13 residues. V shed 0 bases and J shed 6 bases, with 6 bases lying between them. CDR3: CASSLSTPNEQFF. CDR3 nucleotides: TGTGCCAGCAGTTTATCAACCCCCAATGAGCAGTTCTTC.

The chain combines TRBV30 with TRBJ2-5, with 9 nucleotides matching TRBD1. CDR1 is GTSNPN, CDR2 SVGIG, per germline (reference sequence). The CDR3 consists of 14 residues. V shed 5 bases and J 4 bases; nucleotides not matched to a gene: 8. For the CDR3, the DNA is TGTGCCTGGGACCCGGGACAGGGTACAGAGACCCAGTACTTC. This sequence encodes CAWDPGQGTETQYF.

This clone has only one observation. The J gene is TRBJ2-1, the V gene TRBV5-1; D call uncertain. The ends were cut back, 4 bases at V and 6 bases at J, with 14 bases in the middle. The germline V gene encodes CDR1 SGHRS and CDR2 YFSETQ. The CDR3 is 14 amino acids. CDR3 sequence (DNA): TGCGCCAGCAGCGGAGAGGTGGTAATCAATGAGCAGTTCTTC. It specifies CASSGEVVINEQFF.

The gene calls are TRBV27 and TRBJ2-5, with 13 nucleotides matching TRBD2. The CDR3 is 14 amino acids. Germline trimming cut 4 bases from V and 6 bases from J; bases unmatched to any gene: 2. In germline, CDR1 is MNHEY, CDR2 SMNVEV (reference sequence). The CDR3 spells CASSSGLAGKTQYF. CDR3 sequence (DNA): TGTGCCAGCAGTTCGGGACTAGCGGGAAAGACCCAGTACTTC.

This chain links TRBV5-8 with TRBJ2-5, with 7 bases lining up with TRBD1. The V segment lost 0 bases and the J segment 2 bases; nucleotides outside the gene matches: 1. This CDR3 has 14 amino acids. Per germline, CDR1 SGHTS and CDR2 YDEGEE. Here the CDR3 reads CASSLEQGQETQYF. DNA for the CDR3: TGTGCCAGCAGCTTGGAACAGGGGCAAGAGACCCAGTACTTC.

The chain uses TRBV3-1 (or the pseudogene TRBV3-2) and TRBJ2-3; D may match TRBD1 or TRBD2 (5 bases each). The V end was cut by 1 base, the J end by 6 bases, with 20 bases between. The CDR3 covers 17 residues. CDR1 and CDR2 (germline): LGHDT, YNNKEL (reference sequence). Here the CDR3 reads CASSQARGTATRDTQYF. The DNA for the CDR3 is TGTGCCAGCAGCCAAGCAAGAGGGACCGCCACCAGGGATACGCAGTATTTT.

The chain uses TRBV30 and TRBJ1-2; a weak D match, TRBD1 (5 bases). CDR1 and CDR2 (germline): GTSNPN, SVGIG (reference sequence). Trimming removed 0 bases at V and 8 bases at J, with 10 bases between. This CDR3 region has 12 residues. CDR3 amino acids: CAWSVGVVGYTF. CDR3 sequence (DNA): TGTGCCTGGAGTGTGGGGGTCGTCGGCTACACCTTC.

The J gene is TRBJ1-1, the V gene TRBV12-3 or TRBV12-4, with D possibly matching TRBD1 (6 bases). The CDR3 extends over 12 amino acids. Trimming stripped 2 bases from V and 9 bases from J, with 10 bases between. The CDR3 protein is CASSLSDSKAFF. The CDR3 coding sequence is TGTGCCAGCAGTTTATCGGACAGTAAAGCTTTCTTT.

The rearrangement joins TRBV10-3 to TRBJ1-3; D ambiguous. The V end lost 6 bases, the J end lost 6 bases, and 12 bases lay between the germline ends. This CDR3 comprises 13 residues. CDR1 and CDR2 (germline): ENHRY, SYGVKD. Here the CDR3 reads CAIRGSQLNTIYF. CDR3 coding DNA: TGTGCCATCAGAGGGAGTCAGCTAAACACCATATATTTT.

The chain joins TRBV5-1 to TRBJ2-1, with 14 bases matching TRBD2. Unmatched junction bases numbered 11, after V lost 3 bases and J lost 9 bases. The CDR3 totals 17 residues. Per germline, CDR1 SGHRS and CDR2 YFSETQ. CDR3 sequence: CASSSGLAGVRMGEQFF. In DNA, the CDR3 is TGCGCCAGCAGCTCGGGACTAGCGGGAGTTAGGATGGGTGAGCAGTTCTTC.

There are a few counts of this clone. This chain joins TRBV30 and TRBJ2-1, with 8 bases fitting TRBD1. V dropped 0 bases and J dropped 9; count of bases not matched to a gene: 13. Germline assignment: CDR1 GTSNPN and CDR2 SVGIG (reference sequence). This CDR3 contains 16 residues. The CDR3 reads CAWSVSRTGLSAEQFF. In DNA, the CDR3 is TGTGCCTGGAGTGTGTCCCGGACAGGGTTATCGGCTGAGCAGTTCTTC. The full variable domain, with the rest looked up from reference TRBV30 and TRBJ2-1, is SQTIHQWPATLVQPVGSPLSLECTVEGTSNPNLYWYRQAAGRGLQLLFYSVGIGQISSEVPQNLSASRPQDRQFILSSKKLLLSDSGFYLCAWSVSRTGLSAEQFFGPGTRLTVL.

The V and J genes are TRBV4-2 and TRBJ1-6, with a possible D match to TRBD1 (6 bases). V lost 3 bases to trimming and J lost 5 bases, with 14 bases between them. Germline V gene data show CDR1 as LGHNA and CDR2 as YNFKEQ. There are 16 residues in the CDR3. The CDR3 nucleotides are TGTGCCAGCAGCCAGGTTATACAGGGAGATAATTCACCCCTCCACTTT. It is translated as CASSQVIQGDNSPLHF.

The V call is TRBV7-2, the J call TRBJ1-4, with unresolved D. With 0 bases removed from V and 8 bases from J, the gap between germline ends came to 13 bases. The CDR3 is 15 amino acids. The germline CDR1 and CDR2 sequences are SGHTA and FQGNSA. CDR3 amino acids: CASSLAGLAGEKLFF. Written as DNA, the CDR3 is TGTGCCAGCAGCTTAGCGGGGTTAGCGGGGGAAAAACTGTTTTTT.

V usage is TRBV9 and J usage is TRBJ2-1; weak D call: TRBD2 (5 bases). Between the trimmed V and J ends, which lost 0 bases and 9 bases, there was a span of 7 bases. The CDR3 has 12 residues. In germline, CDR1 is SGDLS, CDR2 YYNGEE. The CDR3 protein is CASSVGGIEQFF. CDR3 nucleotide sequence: TGTGCCAGCAGCGTAGGAGGGATTGAGCAGTTCTTC.

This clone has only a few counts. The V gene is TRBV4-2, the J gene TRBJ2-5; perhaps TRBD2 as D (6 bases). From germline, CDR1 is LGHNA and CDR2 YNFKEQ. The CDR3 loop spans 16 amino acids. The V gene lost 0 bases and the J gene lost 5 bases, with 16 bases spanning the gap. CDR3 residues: CASSQEYGGNPETQYF. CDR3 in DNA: TGTGCCAGCAGCCAAGAATATGGGGGGAACCCGGAGACCCAGTACTTC.

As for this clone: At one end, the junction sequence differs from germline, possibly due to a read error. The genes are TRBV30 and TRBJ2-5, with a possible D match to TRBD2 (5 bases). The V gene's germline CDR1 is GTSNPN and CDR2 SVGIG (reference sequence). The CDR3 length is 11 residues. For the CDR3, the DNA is TGTGCCTGGAGATACTGGGAGACTCAGTACTTC. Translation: CAWRYWETQYF.

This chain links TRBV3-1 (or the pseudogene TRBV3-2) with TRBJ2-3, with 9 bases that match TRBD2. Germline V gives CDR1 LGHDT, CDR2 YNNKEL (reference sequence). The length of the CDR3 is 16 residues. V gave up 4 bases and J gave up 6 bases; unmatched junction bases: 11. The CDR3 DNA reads TGTGCCAGCAGCCTTAGCGGGAGTTTCGGGTTGGATACGCAGTATTTT. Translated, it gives CASSLSGSFGLDTQYF.

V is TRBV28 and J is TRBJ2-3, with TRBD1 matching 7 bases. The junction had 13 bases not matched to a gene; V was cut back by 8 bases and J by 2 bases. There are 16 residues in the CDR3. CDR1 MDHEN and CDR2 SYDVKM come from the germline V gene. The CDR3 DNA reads TGTGCCAGCGGCTCAGGGGGAACCTCTTTCACAGATACGCAGTATTTT. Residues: CASGSGGTSFTDTQYF.